One T cell receptor beta chain is described in this entry. An end of the junction does not agree with germline; a read error may underlie this. The PCR was carried out with 60 Vbeta primers and 13 Jbeta primers. Repertoires were generated with immunoSEQ multiplex PCR, while TCRdb's copy carries only in-frame clones and drops some. The sample yields approximately 170,000 clones, about 76% seen once. This sample was taken from a study of cytomegalovirus exposure and HLA in healthy donors. This CDR3 has 15 amino acids. Germline loops: CDR1 SGHTA, CDR2 FQGTGA. Sequenced sample: PBMCs. This rearrangement joins TRBV7-3 to TRBJ2-1; 8 bases match TRBD2. The sequence derives from a woman aged 18-29 years in good health and CMV-seropositive. CDR3 loop: CASSLGGGKNNEQLF. The CDR3 DNA reads TGTGCCAGCAGCTTAGGCGGGGGGAAGAACAATGAGCAGCTCTTC.